This T cell receptor (beta chain) appears in the sequencing data of a study of blood T cell repertoires in COVID-19. As for the study in general: The United States, Italy and Spain supplied acute and convalescent COVID-19 samples. T cells, B-cell-depleted T cells, or PBMCs provided the cDNA or gDNA that served as material.

Authors' processing steps: Nucleated cell number was recorded as an estimate derived from reference gene primer amplification. Generated by immunoSEQ multiplex PCR, the TCRdb table keeps only in-frame clones and is missing some. That table supplies the V and J calls and clone size; D and trimming were determined from the DNA. The sample holds more than 90,000 clones; roughly nine tenths are singletons and the top ten take about 8%. This CDR3 comprises 15 residues. Trimming pared 2 bases from V and 7 bases from J, leaving 15 bases between. In germline, CDR1 is SNHLY, CDR2 FYNNEI. The receptor comes from a man aged 65-85 years who had recovered from COVID-19. The chain recombines TRBV2 with TRBJ1-5; D is possibly TRBD1 (5 bases). The sequencing input was peripheral blood. Written as DNA, the CDR3 is TGTGCCAGCAGTGAATACGGAGGGGTATCCCAGCCCCAGCATTTT. Residues: CASSEYGGVSQPQHF.